This T cell receptor (beta chain) was recorded in a study of T cell changes during pregnancy in multiple sclerosis. A note on this clone: The sample holds other DNA sequences that translate to the same CDR3.

Germline CDR1 and CDR2: KGHSH and LQKENI. The CDR3 runs 14 residues. The ends lost 6 bases at V and 4 bases at J; junction bases unmatched: 6. Generated by immunoSEQ multiplex PCR, the TCRdb table keeps only in-frame clones and is missing some. The table includes fewer than 60,000 clones, approximately 91% detected once. The material sequenced was peripheral blood, taken in the second trimester of pregnancy. V gene TRBV18 combines with J gene TRBJ2-3; 8 bases match TRBD2. This TCR was recovered from a female donor with multiple sclerosis, enrolled in a pregnancy study. CDR3 sequence: CASSPRGGPDTQYF. As DNA, the CDR3 is TGTGCCAGCTCCCCCCGGGGGGGCCCAGATACGCAGTATTTT.